The next 5 T cell receptor beta chains were all read from a single sample in a study of T-cell memory formation after mild COVID-19. TCRdb ran MiXCR on the 5' RACE reads and lists one entry per CDR3 protein. The profile covers 250,000 to 350,000 distinct CDR3 sequences, with approximately 15% appearing a single time and about a fifth taken by the ten largest. The sequencing input was PBMCs or a T cell subset sorted from them (not recorded which). Receptors originate from a man between 18 and 35 years old who had mild COVID-19 (a few samples of this study predate the infection). Cell type and time point are not known.

This clonotype was recorded many times. The rearrangement uses TRBV28 and TRBJ1-6; 8 nucleotides line up with TRBD1. Germline assignment: CDR1 MDHEN and CDR2 SYDVKM. The CDR3 consists of 18 residues. The ends lost 6 bases at V and 0 bases at J; junction bases unmatched: 10. CDR3 in amino acids: CASSPYDRGYSYNSPLHF. The CDR3 region has the DNA TGTGCCAGCAGCCCCTACGACAGGGGCTACTCCTATAATTCACCCCTCCACTTT.

The sample holds many counts of this clonotype. V and J are TRBV9 and TRBJ2-1; a weak D match, TRBD2 (5 bases). Germline V gene data show CDR1 as SGDLS and CDR2 as YYNGEE. The CDR3 runs 12 residues. V gave up 3 bases and J gave up 8 bases, with 9 bases separating them. The CDR3 nucleotides read TGTGCCAGCAGCGCTGACGGGGATGAGCAGTTCTTC. Amino acids: CASSADGDEQFF.

The chain joins TRBV7-9 to TRBJ2-3, with a weak D call TRBD1 (5 bases). The ends were cut back, 5 bases at V and 2 bases at J, with 20 bases in the middle. Germline lookup yields CDR1 SEHNR and CDR2 FQNEAQ (reference sequence). This CDR3 spans 17 amino acids. The CDR3: CASSPLVTRQLTDTQYF. CDR3 nucleotide sequence: TGTGCCAGCAGCCCCCTGGTAACGAGACAGCTCACAGATACGCAGTATTTT. The full variable domain, its missing parts supplied by reference TRBV7-9 and TRBJ2-3, is DTGVSQNPRHKITKRGQNVTFRCDPISEHNRLYWYRQTLGQGPEFLTYFQNEAQLEKSRLLSDRFSAERPKGSFSTLEIQRTEQGDSAMYLCASSPLVTRQLTDTQYFGPGTRLTVL.

This rearrangement joins TRBV12-3 or TRBV12-4 to TRBJ1-6; D is possibly TRBD1 (5 bases). CDR3 length: 14 amino acids. Trimming took 6 bases from V and 10 from J, leaving 16 bases between them. The CDR3 DNA reads TGTGCCAGCAGGATGGGGGACCGTGAGTCACCCCTCCACTTT. Protein: CASRMGDRESPLHF.

J is TRBJ2-7 and V is TRBV7-2, with TRBD1 as a possible D gene (6 bases). The germline CDR1 and CDR2 sequences are SGHTA and FQGNSA. V was cut by 5 bases and J by 2 bases, with 10 bases left in between. There are 13 residues in the CDR3. DNA of the CDR3: TGTGCCAGCAGCCGACAGGCCACCTACGAGCAGTACGTC. Encoded protein: CASSRQATYEQYV.